A selection of T cell receptor beta chains follows, all from one sample in a study of cytomegalovirus exposure and HLA in healthy donors. TCRdb's table, derived via immunoSEQ multiplex PCR, lists solely in-frame clones and lacks some. The table shows roughly 180,000 clones, with just under 80% occurring only once. Sample: PBMCs. Receptors originate from a female donor in good health and CMV-seronegative. The CDR3 runs from the conserved cysteine through the conserved F or W. D genes are given only for firm matches. Expanded clones get a size class; other rows say once, few or many, or leave the size out.

CDR3 DNA: TGTGCCAGCAGCCCCCTCTACGAGCAGTACTTC
CDR3 protein: CASSPLYEQYF
V gene: TRBV7-9
D gene: NA
clone size: NA
J gene: TRBJ2-7

CDR3 DNA: TGTGCCAGCAGCATACAACTAGGGTCGAACACCGGGGAGCTGTTTTTT
CDR3 protein: CASSIQLGSNTGELFF
V gene: TRBV11-2
D gene: NA
clone size: NA
J gene: TRBJ2-2

CDR3 DNA: TGTGCCAGCAGTCACCTGACAGGGGCCTACAATGAGCAGTTCTTC
CDR3 protein: CASSHLTGAYNEQFF
V gene: TRBV7-9
D gene: TRBD1
clone size: NA
J gene: TRBJ2-1

CDR3 DNA: TGTGCCAGCAGCTTAGTTGGTGGGGAAAGGGGGCAGTACTTC
CDR3 protein: CASSLVGGERGQYF
V gene: TRBV7-9
D gene: NA
clone size: few
J gene: TRBJ2-7

CDR3 DNA: TGTGCCAGCAGCTTAACTAGCGGGAGTACCTGGGAGACCCAGTACTTC
CDR3 protein: CASSLTSGSTWETQYF
V gene: TRBV13
D gene: TRBD2
clone size: NA
J gene: TRBJ2-5

CDR3 DNA: TGCAGTGCCAGGACTGTGGAGGGCTACACCTTC
CDR3 protein: CSARTVEGYTF
V gene: TRBV20-1
D gene: NA
clone size: NA
J gene: TRBJ1-2

CDR3 DNA: TGTGCCAGCAGCAAATACGGAGGAGGGTTAAATTCACCCCTCCACTTT
CDR3 protein: CASSKYGGGLNSPLHF
V gene: TRBV21-1
D gene: NA
clone size: NA
J gene: TRBJ1-6

CDR3 DNA: TGTGCCAGCTCACCCAGGGAAGGATACGGCACTGAAGCTTTCTTT
CDR3 protein: CASSPREGYGTEAFF
V gene: TRBV18
D gene: NA
clone size: NA
J gene: TRBJ1-1

CDR3 DNA: TGTGCCAGCAGCTTCACAGGGACTGGAAACACCATATATTTT
CDR3 protein: CASSFTGTGNTIYF
V gene: TRBV7-3
D gene: NA
clone size: NA
J gene: TRBJ1-3

CDR3 DNA: TGCGCCAGCAGTGATAGCGGGGGGCCCACAGATACGCAGTATTTT
CDR3 protein: CASSDSGGPTDTQYF
V gene: TRBV5-1
D gene: TRBD2
clone size: NA
J gene: TRBJ2-3

CDR3 DNA: TGCGCCAGCAGCTTGGGTCTGGGACTGGGGTACCAAGAGACCCAGTACTTC
CDR3 protein: CASSLGLGLGYQETQYF
V gene: TRBV5-1
D gene: NA
clone size: once
J gene: TRBJ2-5

CDR3 DNA: TGTGCCAGCAGTGAAGGCGGGGCCCGCTGGGGGTCCTACGAGCAGTACTTC
CDR3 protein: CASSEGGARWGSYEQYF
V gene: TRBV2
D gene: NA
clone size: few
J gene: TRBJ2-7

CDR3 DNA: TGTGCCAGCAGTTACCTCCCTAGAGCCTACGAGCAGTACTTC
CDR3 protein: CASSYLPRAYEQYF
V gene: TRBV6-5
D gene: NA
clone size: NA
J gene: TRBJ2-7

CDR3 DNA: TGCGCCAGCAGCTTACAGGGGGCGGGCTACGAGCAGTACTTC
CDR3 protein: CASSLQGAGYEQYF
V gene: TRBV5-1
D gene: TRBD1
clone size: NA
J gene: TRBJ2-7

CDR3 DNA: TGTGCCAGCAGTCTCGGGACAGGGTCCTACGAGCAGTACTTC
CDR3 protein: CASSLGTGSYEQYF
V gene: TRBV19
D gene: TRBD1
clone size: NA
J gene: TRBJ2-7

CDR3 DNA: TGTGCCAGCAGTGAAGGACAGGACCTATCCTACGAGCAGTACTTC
CDR3 protein: CASSEGQDLSYEQYF
V gene: TRBV6-1
D gene: NA
clone size: NA
J gene: TRBJ2-7

CDR3 DNA: TGTGCCAGCGGAAAGCGGGTCGTCTCCTACAATGAGCAGTTCTTC
CDR3 protein: CASGKRVVSYNEQFF
V gene: TRBV7-9
D gene: NA
clone size: NA
J gene: TRBJ2-1